The rows below give T cell receptor beta chains drawn from one sample of a study of CXCR3-negative and CXCR3-positive naive CD8 T cells. TCRdb processed the 5' RACE reads again and assigns one entry to each CDR3 protein, with no DNA. Found here are 65,000 to 85,000 distinct CDR3 sequences; the top ten clones hold over 1.3%. Material: naive CXCR3- CD8+ T cells from blood. The receptors stem from a human donor in good health. Some clones in this sample may be carry-over from other donors' samples. Each CDR3 is given with its conserved first and last residue.

j_call: TRBJ2-3
v_call: TRBV20-1
cdr3_aa: CSARRQGSTPDTQYF

j_call: TRBJ2-2
v_call: TRBV23-1
cdr3_aa: CASSQERKTVNTGELFF

j_call: TRBJ1-1
v_call: TRBV4-2
cdr3_aa: CASSPGGWTSNTEAFF

j_call: TRBJ1-2
v_call: TRBV7-9
cdr3_aa: CASSLARTVLESGYTF

j_call: TRBJ2-5
v_call: TRBV28
cdr3_aa: CASSLVPKVETQYF

j_call: TRBJ2-1
v_call: TRBV27
cdr3_aa: CASRTIKGVLSYNEQFF

j_call: TRBJ1-2
v_call: TRBV7-9
cdr3_aa: CASSPLIDGYTF

j_call: TRBJ2-1
v_call: TRBV7-8
cdr3_aa: CASSPGGVEQFF

j_call: TRBJ2-1
v_call: TRBV5-1
cdr3_aa: CASSFGTSGIYYYNEQFF

j_call: TRBJ1-3
v_call: TRBV7-2
cdr3_aa: CASSDPTSSGNTIYF

j_call: TRBJ1-1
v_call: TRBV19
cdr3_aa: CASSIQGPTEAFF

j_call: TRBJ2-5
v_call: TRBV5-6
cdr3_aa: CASSLGKETQYF

j_call: TRBJ2-7
v_call: TRBV5-1
cdr3_aa: CASSSGQRETNEQYF

j_call: TRBJ2-1
v_call: TRBV6-5
cdr3_aa: CASSPPYGVAGEVSYNEQFF

j_call: TRBJ2-7
v_call: TRBV6-5
cdr3_aa: CASSYSNSPYEQYF

j_call: TRBJ2-5
v_call: TRBV25-1
cdr3_aa: CASSGGQEETQYF

j_call: TRBJ1-1
v_call: TRBV6-6
cdr3_aa: CASSYSSTEAFF